The T cell receptor beta chain under discussion was sequenced for a study of blood T cell repertoires in COVID-19 (dated by TCRdb to the early 2020s). Regarding the complete study: Samples from collaborators originated in the United States, Italy and Spain and spanned both the acute and convalescent phases of COVID-19. Samples came from the ongoing ImmuneRACE study (first 160 participants) plus 1,254 subjects from 6 global collaborators. HLA class I and class II types, where available, came from metadata supplied by the sample provider rather than from assay-based typing. The sample metadata nearly always contained a de-identified subject ID, COVID-19 status, age in years and sex. The prospective study material was composed of cDNA or gDNA derived from T cells, B-cell-depleted T cells, or PBMCs. Deeply sampled blood TCRbeta repertoires from subjects exposed to, actively infected with, or recovered from COVID-19 were included in the dataset. The repertoires were released in a freely available public database intended as a resource for research on the immune response to SARS-CoV-2. Paper-wide results and their limitations: Clinical and demographic metadata were provided uncurated, with the amount varying by source and participant.

Details on this clone: Its antigen specificity is not known. Per-base qualities were not stored, and no clone one base away is much larger.

TCRbeta CDR3 regions were amplified from genomic DNA by means of the immunoSEQ Assay, a bias-controlled multiplex PCR. Regarding the original processing steps: Nucleated cell counts per sample were estimated from amplification of reference gene primers within the assay. To quantify the absolute abundance of each unique TCRbeta CDR3 rearrangement, sequence reads were collapsed and filtered. For each sample, productive Simpson clonality was calculated by taking the square root of Simpson's diversity index across productive rearrangements. TCRdb holds this immuneACCESS table with in-frame rearrangements only. Some clones are missing; in checked studies, unresolved V genes explain under half, and the rest has no known cause. The DNA was the basis for D and trimming; V, J and clone size are from that table. The sample table shows some 340,000 clones, and roughly four fifths are seen once. The ten biggest clones cover approximately 5% of the sample.

Participants in the prospective study were aged roughly 18 to 89 years, lived in 20 to 30 United States geographic areas, and enrolled through a virtual design. In the prospective study, cohorts were assigned on the basis of participant-reported clinical history obtained from a screening survey and a study questionnaire. For ImmuneRACE Cohort 3, a participant was defined as recovered based on two consecutive negative NP/OP PCR tests, clearance by a healthcare professional, or resolution of symptoms. Each participant in the prospective study had whole blood, serum and a nasopharyngeal or oropharyngeal swab collected by mobile phlebotomists. Participants in the prospective study had the option to provide additional blood draws and questionnaires over an approximately 2-month period. Before DNA extraction, blood samples from the prospective study were shipped at room temperature or frozen. From a lookup of the germline V gene, CDR1 and CDR2 are SGHAT and FQNNGV. The germline ends are 5 bases apart after V is trimmed by 5 bases and J by 1 base. Taken from cysteine to phenylalanine, the CDR3 has 13 residues. Only the CDR3 DNA is retained, 39 bases long and in frame from the first base.

The TCR originated in a woman between 45 and 60 years old who had recovered from COVID-19. Sequenced input: PBMCs or T cells enriched from blood (not recorded which). Recombination linked TRBV11-2 to TRBJ2-2, with the D gene too uncertain to name. The DNA sequence is as follows: TGTGCCAGCAGCCCTAGGAACACCGGGGAGCTGTTTTTT. It translates as CASSPRNTGELFF.